This TCR beta chain was recorded in a study of high-grade serous ovarian cancer treatment subgroups. General study results and limits: TCR relatedness rose with neoantigen level and trended with mutation load.

A note on this clone: Its antigen is unknown.

Clones were read by immunoSEQ multiplex PCR, and TCRdb kept only the in-frame ones, dropping some. The sample has about 4,400 clones, approximately 79% seen once. CDR1 and CDR2 from the germline V gene are GTSNPN and SVGIG (reference sequence). Germline trimming cut 3 bases from V and 5 bases from J; bases unmatched to any gene: 7. This CDR3 comprises 13 residues. The tumor samples were collected prior to definitive surgery or chemotherapy. The clonotype comes from a human donor with high-grade serous ovarian cancer. The sample comprised tumor tissue. The chain has TRBV30 and TRBJ2-7; 7 nucleotides align to TRBD1. The DNA of the CDR3 is TGTGCCTGGAGCGGGGACAGTCCCAACGAGCAGTACTTC. Its translation: CAWSGDSPNEQYF.